This record covers a single T cell receptor (beta chain). There is no known antigen for this receptor. There are no base qualities to consult, and no much larger clone falls within one base. The data originate from a study of radiotherapy plus CTLA-4 blockade in lung cancer listed by TCRdb under 2018. As for the study more broadly: Among the enrolled patients, about 19% had an objective response, and 25% to 35% reached disease control. Beyond this particular receptor, the publication reports: The strongest predictors of response were reported to be early dynamic shifts in blood T cell clones along with a rise in serum interferon-beta following radiation. After treatment with radiotherapy and ipilimumab, TCR clones that originated in tumors expanded in peripheral blood.

Libraries were constructed by the immunoSEQ multiplex PCR assay. TCRdb mirrors the immuneACCESS table, restricted to in-frame sequences. Some clones are absent from its copies; in checked studies, under half trace to an unresolved V gene, and the reason for the others is unknown. The sample table records more than 90,000 clones; about 86% of these occur just once. The ten largest clones capture 4% to 6% of the sample. The germline V gene gives CDR1 as SGDLS and CDR2 as YYNGEE. After removal of 4 bases from V and 0 bases from J, the junction retains 9 bases not matched to a gene. The CDR3 has 17 amino acids, counting the end cysteine and phenylalanine. Only the CDR3 portion is preserved as DNA: 51 bases, with reading frame beginning at the first base. The study evaluated CTLA-4 blockade (ipilimumab) given together with focal radiation therapy in patients who had chemo-refractory metastatic non-small-cell lung cancer.

The chain uses TRBV9 and TRBJ2-7; TRBD2 aligns with 11 central bases. The sequence came from a human donor with non-small cell lung cancer that progressed on radiotherapy plus ipilimumab. This sample comprised peripheral blood, obtained from a patient treated with radiotherapy plus ipilimumab. In nucleotides, the sequence is TGTGCCAGCAGCAAAACACCGCTAGCGGGAGGCTCCTACGAGCAGTACTTC. Its protein product is CASSKTPLAGGSYEQYF.